This T cell receptor beta chain was profiled in a study of blood T cell repertoires in COVID-19. Study-wide background: Sites in the United States, Italy and Spain provided acute and convalescent COVID-19 samples. The cDNA or gDNA used as material had been derived from T cells, B-cell-depleted T cells, or PBMCs.

Methods used by the authors: Amplified reference gene primers provided the basis for estimating nucleated cell counts. The method was immunoSEQ multiplex PCR; TCRdb's version includes in-frame clones alone and lacks a portion of them. Clonal size and the V and J genes are those of that table, whereas D and trimming came from the DNA. The repertoire consists of around 170,000 clones, with approximately 90% occurring once and the leading ten covering under 3%. The CDR3 sequence is 18 residues long. The germline V gene has CDR1 MNHNY and CDR2 SVGAGI (reference sequence). V was shortened by 5 bases and J by 0 bases, with 17 bases between the two germline ends. This clone came up once.

This TCR was recovered from a woman aged 25 to 39 with active or convalescent COVID-19. The sample taken for sequencing was peripheral blood. The chain is built from TRBV6-6 and TRBJ2-6; D might be TRBD2 (6 bases). The CDR3 DNA reads TGTGCCAGCAGTCCAGAGTGGACTACCTACTCTGGGGCCAACGTCCTGACTTTC. Its translation is CASSPEWTTYSGANVLTF.